This is a list of T cell receptor beta chains from one sample in a study of blood T cell repertoires in COVID-19. Assay used: immunoSEQ multiplex PCR; TCRdb lists only in-frame clones, some missing. The sample contains approximately 230,000 clones, 85% to 90% of which appear only once. Sequencing was performed on peripheral blood. The receptors shown here come from an elderly man with acute or convalescent COVID-19. CDR3s include the opening cysteine and the closing phenylalanine or tryptophan. The D gene is left open where the match is weak. Expanded clones are given a class, and other clones once, few, many or no size at all.

clone size: -
J gene: TRBJ1-6
D gene: -
V gene: TRBV2
CDR3 protein: CASSTESYNSPLHF
CDR3 DNA: TGTGCCAGCAGTACAGAGTCCTATAATTCACCCCTCCACTTT

clone size: -
J gene: TRBJ1-3
D gene: TRBD1
V gene: TRBV20-1
CDR3 protein: CSGTGGNTIYF
CDR3 DNA: TGCAGTGGGACAGGGGGAAACACCATATATTTT

clone size: -
J gene: TRBJ2-1
D gene: -
V gene: TRBV18
CDR3 protein: CASSGTLGGNEQFF
CDR3 DNA: TGTGCCAGCTCCGGGACCCTGGGGGGCAATGAGCAGTTCTTC

clone size: -
J gene: TRBJ2-7
D gene: -
V gene: TRBV5-1
CDR3 protein: CASSPRTGLHYEQYF
CDR3 DNA: TGCGCCAGCAGCCCAAGAACGGGACTGCACTACGAGCAGTACTTC

clone size: -
J gene: TRBJ1-1
D gene: -
V gene: TRBV9
CDR3 protein: CASSVLQDNTEAFF
CDR3 DNA: TGTGCCAGCAGCGTATTACAGGATAACACTGAAGCTTTCTTT

clone size: -
J gene: TRBJ1-2
D gene: -
V gene: TRBV6-5
CDR3 protein: CASRRMGQNYGYTF
CDR3 DNA: TGTGCCAGCAGACGAATGGGGCAGAACTATGGCTACACCTTC

clone size: -
J gene: TRBJ1-3
D gene: -
V gene: TRBV5-5
CDR3 protein: CASSLRGSGNTIYF
CDR3 DNA: TGTGCCAGCAGCTTACGGGGCTCTGGAAACACCATATATTTT

clone size: -
J gene: TRBJ2-3
D gene: -
V gene: TRBV3-1/TRBV3-2
CDR3 protein: CASSQGQGVTDTQYF
CDR3 DNA: TGTGCCAGCAGCCAAGGTCAAGGGGTCACAGATACGCAGTATTTT

clone size: -
J gene: TRBJ2-3
D gene: TRBD2
V gene: TRBV15
CDR3 protein: CATSRDPSGNTDTQYF
CDR3 DNA: TGTGCCACCAGCAGAGATCCTAGCGGGAACACAGATACGCAGTATTTT

clone size: -
J gene: TRBJ2-7
D gene: TRBD1
V gene: TRBV30
CDR3 protein: CAWGTGGSYEQYF
CDR3 DNA: TGTGCCTGGGGGACAGGGGGCTCGTACGAGCAGTACTTC

clone size: few
J gene: TRBJ1-1
D gene: -
V gene: TRBV4-3
CDR3 protein: CASSQDLPGDTEAFF
CDR3 DNA: TGCGCCAGCAGCCAAGATCTCCCCGGAGACACTGAAGCTTTCTTT